This T cell receptor (beta chain) was sequenced for a study of early stage breast cancer tumors. Study-wide background: Average read coverage per sample was 9.5 to 10-fold. Whole-study results and caveats: Commonly generated sequences made up most enriched TCRB sequences shared between patients. Tumors had approximately 2.7-fold higher T cell density than normal breast. Functional markers like CD4, CD8 and FOXP3 were missed in bulk sequencing.

This clone is medium-sized (0.01 to 0.1%) by share. Its antigen remains unidentified. Libraries were prepared by immunoSEQ multiplex PCR; TCRdb keeps only in-frame clonotypes and omits some of them. The sample yields around 31,000 clones, roughly 81% seen once. Material for sequencing was breast tumor tissue. The TCR originated in a person in their thirties with breast cancer.

CDR3: CASGLVSPGGWVNKGTEAFF. The CDR3, as DNA: TGTGCTAGTGGTTTGGTATCCCCCGGGGGCTGGGTTAACAAGGGCACTGAAGCTTTCTTT. This chain connects TRBV12-5 to TRBJ1-1; D perhaps matches TRBD1 (6 bases). Deletions cut 0 bases from V and 4 bases from J, with 27 bases between. Germline lookup yields CDR1 LGHNT and CDR2 FRNRAP. The length of the CDR3 is 20 residues. Drawing the rest from reference TRBV12-5 and TRBJ1-1, the complete variable domain is DARVTQTPRHKVTEMGQEVTMRCQPILGHNTVFWYRQTMMQGLELLAYFRNRAPLDDSGMPKDRFSAEMPDATLATLKIQPSEPRDSAVYFCASGLVSPGGWVNKGTEAFFGQGTRLTVV.